A single sample gave rise to the 29 T cell receptor beta chains below, sequenced in a study of cytomegalovirus exposure and HLA in healthy donors. 60 Vbeta and 13 Jbeta primers were used in PCR. Method: immunoSEQ multiplex PCR; TCRdb's copy keeps in-frame clones and lacks some. The sample records 200,000 or so clones, 75% to 85% being singletons. The sample consisted of PBMCs. The receptors derive from a woman aged 40 to 50 in good health and CMV-seronegative.

The gene calls are TRBV15 and TRBJ2-5, with D hard to call. The assigned J gene may be wrong: the sequence end matches TRBJ2-7 better. Germline-derived CDR1 and CDR2 are LNHNV and YYDKDF (reference sequence). The CDR3 covers 13 residues. The CDR3 sequence is CATSSTWANEQYF. The CDR3 region has the DNA TGTGCCACCAGCTCTACATGGGCAAACGAGCAGTACTTC.

The chain combines TRBV10-1 with TRBJ2-1; 12 nucleotides align to TRBD1. V was pared by 3 bases and J by 7 bases, with 7 bases of the junction left unmatched. This CDR3 has 16 residues. Germline values: CDR1 WNHNN, CDR2 SYGVQD (reference sequence). CDR3 nucleotides: TGCGCCAGCAGTGATACCGGGACAGGGGGCCTAAATGAGCAGTTCTTC. Protein: CASSDTGTGGLNEQFF.

The chain has TRBV27 and TRBJ2-1, with 7 bases fitting TRBD2. CDR3 size: 16 residues. Looked up from germline, CDR1 is MNHEY and CDR2 is SMNVEV (reference sequence). V shed 5 bases, J shed 0 bases, and the junction held 7 bases outside the gene matches. CDR3 in amino acids: CASSPSAGSSYNEQFF. The CDR3 DNA sequence: TGTGCCAGCAGTCCCTCAGCGGGGAGCTCCTACAATGAGCAGTTCTTC.

This chain uses TRBV7-9 with TRBJ2-7; maybe TRBD2 (5 bases). V was trimmed by 1 base and J by 4 bases, leaving 14 bases between them. Germline CDR1 SEHNR, CDR2 FQNEAQ (reference sequence). CDR3 length: 15 amino acids. The CDR3 here is CASSLGSFGVYEQYF. In DNA form, the CDR3 reads TGTGCCAGCAGCTTAGGGTCATTCGGGGTTTACGAGCAGTACTTC.

This sequence joins TRBV18 and TRBJ2-7, with D perhaps matching TRBD1 (6 bases). In germline, CDR1 is KGHSH, CDR2 LQKENI. V dropped 3 bases and J dropped 1 base, with 16 bases sitting between them. The CDR3 extends over 16 amino acids. Here the CDR3 reads CASSPQERGSSYEQYF. The CDR3 DNA reads TGTGCCAGCTCACCCCAAGAAAGGGGGTCATCCTACGAGCAGTACTTC. Full variable domain (outside the CDR3, taken from reference TRBV18 and TRBJ2-7): NAGVMQNPRHLVRRRGQEARLRCSPMKGHSHVYWYRQLPEEGLKFMVYLQKENIIDESGMPKERFSAEFPKEGPSILRIQQVVRGDSAAYFCASSPQERGSSYEQYFGPGTRLTVT.

The rearrangement joins TRBV7-6 to TRBJ2-7; 11 nucleotides agree with TRBD2. Germline V gives CDR1 SGHVS, CDR2 FNYEAQ. CDR3 length: 15 amino acids. J lost 5 bases, V lost 3 bases, and 6 bases had no gene match. This CDR3 is CASSFLAGGLNEQYF. The DNA of the CDR3 is TGTGCCAGCAGCTTTTTAGCGGGAGGGCTAAACGAGCAGTACTTC.

V usage is TRBV19 and J usage is TRBJ2-2; 10 bases align to TRBD1. The CDR3 runs 14 residues. V gave up 4 bases and J gave up 6 bases; unmatched junction bases: 2. Germline V gives CDR1 LNHDA, CDR2 SQIVND (reference sequence). DNA of the CDR3: TGTGCCAGTAGTAGACAGGGGGCGGCCGGGGAGCTGTTTTTT. This gives the protein CASSRQGAAGELFF.

The CDR3 sequence: CASSLISGSSYNEQFF. The CDR3 nucleotides read TGCGCCAGCAGCTTGATTAGCGGCAGCTCCTACAATGAGCAGTTCTTC. V is TRBV5-1 and J is TRBJ2-1; maybe TRBD2 (6 bases). The V gene's germline CDR1 is SGHRS and CDR2 YFSETQ. This CDR3 contains 16 residues. V shed 1 base and J shed 0 bases, with 11 bases lying between them.

V and J are TRBV7-2 and TRBJ2-7; 10 bases align to TRBD2. The CDR3 loop spans 17 amino acids. J lost 2 bases, V lost 1 base, and 8 bases had no gene match. From germline, CDR1 is SGHTA and CDR2 FQGNSA. The CDR3 protein is CASSLGIGLADTYEQYF. The CDR3 DNA is TGTGCCAGCAGCTTAGGAATAGGACTAGCGGATACCTACGAGCAGTACTTC.

Details on this clone: Sequence at one end of the junction differs from germline and may be a read error. The chain links TRBV10-1 to TRBJ2-3, with 12 bases that match TRBD2. Per germline, CDR1 WNHNN and CDR2 SYGVQD (reference sequence). The CDR3 is 15 residues long. The CDR3 is CVSGGLAGSADTQYF. CDR3 nucleotide sequence: TGCGTCAGCGGAGGACTAGCGGGAAGCGCAGATACGCAGTATTTT.

This clone has more than one count but fewer than ten. The chain carries TRBV9 and TRBJ2-5, with 9 bases matching TRBD1. Germline CDR1 and CDR2: SGDLS and YYNGEE. The trim removed 0 bases at V and 4 bases at J, leaving 1 base unmatched. The CDR3 totals 14 residues. In DNA form, the CDR3 reads TGTGCCAGCAGCGTAGACAGGGGGCTAGAGACCCAGTACTTC. Protein sequence: CASSVDRGLETQYF. Full variable domain (rest looked up from reference TRBV9 and TRBJ2-5): DSGVTQTPKHLITATGQRVTLRCSPRSGDLSVYWYQQSLDQGLQFLIQYYNGEERAKGNILERFSAQQFPDLHSELNLSSLELGDSALYFCASSVDRGLETQYFGPGTRLLVL.

About this clone itself: At one end, the junction sequence differs from germline, possibly due to a read error. V and J are TRBV9 and TRBJ2-2, with a weak D call TRBD2 (5 bases). Germline CDR1 is SGDLS and CDR2 is YYNGEE. The CDR3 runs to 17 residues. As DNA, the CDR3 is TGTGCCAGCAGCGTAACTGTATGGGCAGCCAACACCGGGGAGCTGCTTTTT. Amino acid sequence: CASSVTVWAANTGELLF. Together with reference TRBV9 and TRBJ2-2, the CDR3 gives the full variable domain: DSGVTQTPKHLITATGQRVTLRCSPRSGDLSVYWYQQSLDQGLQFLIQYYNGEERAKGNILERFSAQQFPDLHSELNLSSLELGDSALYFCASSVTVWAANTGELLFGEGSRLTVL.

V and J are TRBV2 and TRBJ2-3; weak D call: TRBD2 (5 bases). Germline assignment: CDR1 SNHLY and CDR2 FYNNEI. V shed 6 bases and J shed 4 bases, with 17 bases lying between them. The CDR3 is 15 amino acids. CDR3 in DNA: TGTGCCAGCAGCTACGGGCTAGCCCCCGCAGATACGCAGTATTTT. Amino acids: CASSYGLAPADTQYF.

Here the CDR3 DNA reads TGTGCCGGAGAGGGACAGACGAACACTGAAGCTTTCTTT. Protein sequence: CAGEGQTNTEAFF. This chain connects TRBV30 to TRBJ1-1; 7 bases are shared with TRBD1. The CDR3 totals 13 residues. CDR1 GTSNPN and CDR2 SVGIG come from the germline V gene (reference sequence). Trimming took 8 bases from V and 1 from J; bases not matched to a gene: 7. Complete variable domain (other parts from reference TRBV30 and TRBJ1-1): SQTIHQWPATLVQPVGSPLSLECTVEGTSNPNLYWYRQAAGRGLQLLFYSVGIGQISSEVPQNLSASRPQDRQFILSSKKLLLSDSGFYLCAGEGQTNTEAFFGQGTRLTVV.

The chain carries TRBV7-3 and TRBJ1-1; TRBD1 matches at 9 bases. The V gene's germline CDR1 is SGHTA and CDR2 FQGTGA. The V and J ends lost 5 bases and 5 bases, in that order; junction bases with no gene match: 3. The CDR3 spans 13 residues. The CDR3, as DNA: TGTGCCAGCAGCCGGGACAGGGATACTGAAGCTTTCTTT. It yields the protein CASSRDRDTEAFF.

The chain has TRBV30 and TRBJ2-7, with 9 bases fitting TRBD1. The CDR3 is 14 residues long. J gave up 5 bases and V 2 bases, and 7 bases lay outside the gene matches. CDR1 GTSNPN and CDR2 SVGIG come from the germline V gene (reference sequence). The CDR3 DNA reads TGTGCCTGGAGTACAGGGGGCATTATCGACGAGCAGTACTTC. Its protein product is CAWSTGGIIDEQYF.

The chain employs TRBV2 and TRBJ2-1; TRBD1 agrees at 7 bases. Per germline, CDR1 SNHLY and CDR2 FYNNEI. The CDR3 runs to 15 residues. V shed 6 bases, J shed 3 bases, and the junction held 8 bases outside the gene matches. The CDR3 here is CASRVGQALYNEQFF. DNA of the CDR3: TGTGCCAGCAGGGTAGGACAGGCCCTCTACAATGAGCAGTTCTTC.

This chain joins TRBV9 and TRBJ1-2, with a tentative D call TRBD1 (6 bases). With 2 bases removed from V and 4 bases from J, the gap between germline ends came to 12 bases. Per the germline V gene, CDR1 is SGDLS and CDR2 is YYNGEE. The length of the CDR3 is 14 residues. The CDR3 region has the DNA TGTGCCAGCAGCGTCTCGGGGGGCAGCTATGGCTACACCTTC. Its translation is CASSVSGGSYGYTF.

The chain recombines TRBV7-9 with TRBJ2-5; D is unclear. Germline V gives CDR1 SEHNR, CDR2 FQNEAQ (reference sequence). This CDR3 is 11 amino acids long. V was cut by 5 bases and J by 7 bases, with 8 bases left in between. The CDR3 reads CASSLSGTQYF. For the CDR3, the DNA is TGTGCCAGCAGCCTGAGTGGGACCCAGTACTTC.

The chain uses TRBV7-8 and TRBJ2-7; 14 nucleotides line up with TRBD2. Germline lookup yields CDR1 SGHVS and CDR2 FQNEAQ. V was clipped by 5 bases and J by 3 bases; unmatched bases: 9. The CDR3 runs 17 residues. The CDR3 here is CASSRGTSGSILYEQYF. The CDR3 nucleotides are TGTGCCAGCAGCCGAGGGACTAGCGGGAGTATACTCTACGAGCAGTACTTC.

The rearrangement uses TRBV30 and TRBJ2-7, with D perhaps matching TRBD1 (6 bases). This CDR3 has 14 residues. The germline V gene has CDR1 GTSNPN and CDR2 SVGIG (reference sequence). The CDR3 protein is CARSRGTSSYEQYF. The DNA for the CDR3 is TGTGCTCGGAGCCGAGGGACAAGCTCCTACGAGCAGTACTTC.

The chain recombines TRBV15 with TRBJ2-7; the D gene is possibly TRBD2 (6 bases). CDR1 LNHNV and CDR2 YYDKDF come from the germline V gene (reference sequence). Trimming cost V 4 bases and J 0 bases, with 22 bases left between them. The CDR3 contains 18 residues. The DNA for the CDR3 is TGTGCCACCAGCACTCTTAATCCCTTCTCGGGAGACTCCTACGAGCAGTACTTC. The encoded protein is CATSTLNPFSGDSYEQYF.

The chain links TRBV4-2 to TRBJ1-2, with 11 bases fitting TRBD1. Trimming at V came to 4 bases and at J to 7 bases, leaving 14 bases not matched to a gene. In germline, CDR1 is LGHNA, CDR2 YNFKEQ. This CDR3 spans 17 amino acids. The CDR3, as DNA: TGTGCCAGCAGCCTCGGGTCAGGGGGACAGGGGGTCGGTGGCTACACCTTC. Its protein product is CASSLGSGGQGVGGYTF.

The chain recombines TRBV6-5 with TRBJ2-1; possibly TRBD2 for D (5 bases). CDR1 is MNHEY, CDR2 SVGAGI, per germline. Deletions cut 10 bases from V and 3 bases from J, with 19 bases between. The CDR3 extends over 15 amino acids. The CDR3 here is CATTTETRGYNEQFF. DNA for the CDR3: TGTGCCACGACGACGGAGACCCGGGGCTACAATGAGCAGTTCTTC.

The rearrangement links TRBV28 to TRBJ2-3; TRBD2 agrees at 11 bases. CDR1 is MDHEN and CDR2 is SYDVKM in the germline V gene. CDR3 length: 15 residues. The V gene end was trimmed by 6 bases and the J gene end by 8 bases; junction bases not matched to a gene: 10. This chain's CDR3 is CASSPGGTSGLTQYF. The CDR3 DNA reads as TGTGCCAGCAGCCCGGGGGGGACTAGCGGTCTTACGCAGTATTTT.

The gene calls are TRBV28 and TRBJ2-5, with 10 nucleotides matching TRBD1. The J call could be wrong; TRBJ2-7 is a better fit for the DNA end. CDR3 length: 15 residues. CDR1 and CDR2 (germline): MDHEN, SYDVKM. The CDR3 reads CASSSRTGGNYEQYF. CDR3 bases: TGTGCCAGCAGTTCCAGGACAGGGGGAAACTACGAGCAGTACTTC.

This clone came up a few times. The chain has TRBV28 and TRBJ2-5; 8 bases are shared with TRBD2. V shed 7 bases, J shed 5 bases, and the junction held 15 bases outside the gene matches. The CDR3 consists of 16 residues. From germline, CDR1 is MDHEN and CDR2 SYDVKM. The CDR3 DNA follows: TGTGCCAGCACCGGAACGGGGGGGCGGGCACGGGAGACCCAGTACTTC. Protein: CASTGTGGRARETQYF.

The V gene is TRBV6-1, the J gene TRBJ1-6, with 9 bases aligning to TRBD1. This CDR3 is built from 14 residues. J was trimmed by 9 bases and V by 7 bases; bases with no gene match: 7. Germline V lookup: CDR1 MNHNS, CDR2 SASEGT. CDR3 sequence: CASNLDRGISPLHF. The CDR3 DNA reads TGTGCCAGCAACTTGGACAGGGGTATTTCACCCCTCCACTTT.

The chain is built from TRBV5-1 and TRBJ2-7, with 8 bases matching TRBD2. V lost 3 bases to trimming and J lost 3 bases; unmatched junction nucleotides: 5. Per the germline V gene, CDR1 is SGHRS and CDR2 is YFSETQ. CDR3 size: 14 residues. In nucleotides, the CDR3 is TGCGCCAGCAGCTCGGGAGGGGGGAGCTACGAGCAGTACTTC. Translated: CASSSGGGSYEQYF.